These 2 T cell receptor beta chains originate from one sample sequenced in a study of CD4 T cells in relation to SARS-CoV-2 and coronaviruses. These TCRs' antigens remain unknown. The table came from immunoSEQ multiplex PCR; TCRdb's copy has only in-frame clones and leaves some out. The table shows about 36,000 clones, with 77% occurring only once. Input material: memory CD4+ T cells from PBMCs, cultured in vitro. The receptors derive from an adult with COVID-19.

This clone was detected only once. The V gene is TRBV28, the J gene TRBJ1-2, with 9 bases matching TRBD1. The length of the CDR3 is 15 residues. The germline gives CDR1 MDHEN, CDR2 SYDVKM. V lost 6 bases, J lost 1 base, and 6 bases stayed unmatched. The CDR3 coding sequence is TGTGCCAGCAGCGTCGAGGGACAGGGTAACTATGGCTACACCTTC. Translated, it gives CASSVEGQGNYGYTF.

In this sample, this clone turned up once. This chain uses TRBV6-2 or TRBV6-3 with TRBJ2-7; a possible D gene is TRBD2 (5 bases). Trimming pared 5 bases from V and 1 base from J, leaving 15 bases between. The CDR3 contains 15 residues. CDR1 is MNHEY and CDR2 is SVGEGT in the germline V gene. As DNA, the CDR3 is TGTGCCAGCAGTCGCCTCGGGGTAGCGTCCTACGAGCAGTACTTC. It translates to CASSRLGVASYEQYF.